This TCR beta chain was captured in a study of T cells in narcolepsy. Across the study: Healthy controls were enrolled alongside patients with narcolepsy type 1 or type 2.

Assay used: immunoSEQ multiplex PCR; TCRdb lists only in-frame clones, some missing. The sample records around 30,000 clones, over 75% being singletons. As to this clone: Its antigen is not identified.

Regarding the study as a whole: Same-patient CSF and blood CD4+ T cell clonotypes included HCRT-specific and TRIB2-specific autoreactive ones. Autoreactive clonotypes reportedly recurred in blood of same and different patients, not controls. Autoreactive clone sequences were missing from some blood memory CD4+ repertoires.

CDR1 is MNHEY and CDR2 is SVGAGI in the germline V gene. The V segment lost 2 bases and the J segment 0 bases; nucleotides outside the gene matches: 0. There are 14 residues in the CDR3. Material for sequencing was CD45RA- memory CD4+ T cells from PBMCs. The receptor's source is a human donor with narcolepsy. This chain links TRBV6-5 with TRBJ1-1, with 7 bases aligning to TRBD1. The chain's CDR3 is CASSYRGLNTEAFF. The CDR3 DNA reads TGTGCCAGCAGTTACAGGGGGCTGAACACTGAAGCTTTCTTT.